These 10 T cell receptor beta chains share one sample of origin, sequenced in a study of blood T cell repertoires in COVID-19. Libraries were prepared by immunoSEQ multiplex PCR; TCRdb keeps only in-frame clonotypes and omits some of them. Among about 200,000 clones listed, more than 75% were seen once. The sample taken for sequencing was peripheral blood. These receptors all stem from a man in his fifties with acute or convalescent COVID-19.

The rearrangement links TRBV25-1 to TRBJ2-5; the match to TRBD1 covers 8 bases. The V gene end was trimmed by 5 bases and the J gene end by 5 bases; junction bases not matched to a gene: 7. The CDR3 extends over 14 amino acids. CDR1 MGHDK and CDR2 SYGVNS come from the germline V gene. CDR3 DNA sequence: TGTGCCAGCAGTTTCCGCAGGGGGCGTGAGACCCAGTACTTC. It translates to CASSFRRGRETQYF.

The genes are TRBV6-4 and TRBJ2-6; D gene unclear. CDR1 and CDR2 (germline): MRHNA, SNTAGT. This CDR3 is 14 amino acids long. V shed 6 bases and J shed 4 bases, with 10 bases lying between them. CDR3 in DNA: TGTGCCAGCAGCCGAACTTCAGGGGCCAACGTCCTGACTTTC. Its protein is CASSRTSGANVLTF.

CDR3 region: CASSIDLGPRSTEAFF. Written as DNA, the CDR3 is TGTGCCAGTAGTATAGATCTTGGCCCAAGAAGCACTGAAGCTTTCTTT. The rearrangement uses TRBV19 and TRBJ1-1; no clear D gene. From germline, CDR1 is LNHDA and CDR2 SQIVND (reference sequence). The CDR3 extends over 16 amino acids. V dropped 0 bases and J dropped 4 bases, with 15 bases sitting between them.

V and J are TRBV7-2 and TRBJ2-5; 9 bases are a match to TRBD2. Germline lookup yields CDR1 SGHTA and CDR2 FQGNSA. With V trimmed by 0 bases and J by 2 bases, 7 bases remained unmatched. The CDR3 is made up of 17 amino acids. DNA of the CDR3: TGTGCCAGCAGCTTAGCCGGACTAAGCGGGGGGCAAGAGACCCAGTACTTC. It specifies CASSLAGLSGGQETQYF.

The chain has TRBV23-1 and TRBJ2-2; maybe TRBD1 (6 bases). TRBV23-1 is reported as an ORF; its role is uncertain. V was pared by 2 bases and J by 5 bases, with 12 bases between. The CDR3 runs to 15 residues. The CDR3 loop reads CASSQPGQVTGELFF. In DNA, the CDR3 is TGCGCCAGCAGTCAACCGGGACAAGTAACCGGGGAGCTGTTTTTT.

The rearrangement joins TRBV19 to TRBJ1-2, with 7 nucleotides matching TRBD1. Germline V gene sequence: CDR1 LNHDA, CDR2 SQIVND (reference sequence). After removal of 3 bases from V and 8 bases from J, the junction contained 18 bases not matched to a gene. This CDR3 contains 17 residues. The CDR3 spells CASSISRKGTEYRGYTF. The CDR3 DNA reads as TGTGCCAGTAGTATCTCGAGGAAGGGGACAGAGTATCGCGGCTACACCTTC.

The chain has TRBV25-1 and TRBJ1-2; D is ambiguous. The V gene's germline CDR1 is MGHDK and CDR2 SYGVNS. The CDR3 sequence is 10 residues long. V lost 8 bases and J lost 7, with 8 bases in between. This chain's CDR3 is CASGPRGYTF. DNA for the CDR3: TGTGCCAGCGGCCCCCGTGGCTACACCTTC.

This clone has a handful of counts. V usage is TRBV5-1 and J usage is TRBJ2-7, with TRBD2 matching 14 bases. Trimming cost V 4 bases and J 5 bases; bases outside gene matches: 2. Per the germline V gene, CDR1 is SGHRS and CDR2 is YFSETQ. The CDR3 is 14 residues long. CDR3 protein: CASSPGLAGDEQYF. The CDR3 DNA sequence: TGCGCCAGCAGCCCGGGACTAGCGGGGGACGAGCAGTACTTC.

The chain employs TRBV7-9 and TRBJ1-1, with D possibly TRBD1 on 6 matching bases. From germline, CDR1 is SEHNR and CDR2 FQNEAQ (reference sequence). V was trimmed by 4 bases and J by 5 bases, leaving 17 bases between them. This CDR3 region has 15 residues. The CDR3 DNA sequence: TGTGCCAGCAGCTCCTTAGGGCAGAGGGGGACTGAAGCTTTCTTT. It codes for CASSSLGQRGTEAFF.

The CDR3 is CASGADHSTDTQYF. The DNA for the CDR3 is TGTGCCAGCGGAGCAGATCACAGCACAGATACGCAGTATTTT. The V call is TRBV6-5, the J call TRBJ2-3; D remains unclear. The CDR3 runs to 14 residues. Germline V gives CDR1 MNHEY, CDR2 SVGAGI. Trimming cost V 8 bases and J 0 bases, with 12 bases left between them.